A selection of T cell receptor beta chains follows, all from one sample in a study of identical twins. TCRdb called the 5' RACE reads again in MiXCR, with one record for every CDR3 protein. Found here are about 340,000 distinct CDR3 sequences, around 9.7% of them singletons; the top ten hold approximately 9.3%. The specimen was naive T cells sorted from blood. Source of these receptors: a woman in her 50s in good health. Each CDR3 is given with its conserved first and last residue. Fields, in order: D gene, J gene, clone size, V gene, CDR3 DNA, CDR3 protein. The D gene is left open where the match is weak. Some rows mark clone size as missing; the rest say once, few, many or name a class of expanded clone.

D gene: TRBD2
J gene: TRBJ2-3
clone size: many
V gene: TRBV9
CDR3 DNA: TGTGCCAGCAGCGTAGGGGGAGGGTTCGGCACAGATACGCAGTATTTT
CDR3 protein: CASSVGGGFGTDTQYF

D gene: .
J gene: TRBJ1-4
clone size: few
V gene: TRBV4-1
CDR3 DNA: TGCGCCAGCAGCCAAGAGGGAAAACTGTTTTTT
CDR3 protein: CASSQEGKLFF

D gene: .
J gene: TRBJ2-1
clone size: .
V gene: TRBV25-1
CDR3 DNA: TGTGCCAGCAGTAGAATTGGATCCGATTCCTACAATGAGCAGTTCTTC
CDR3 protein: CASSRIGSDSYNEQFF

D gene: .
J gene: TRBJ2-1
clone size: .
V gene: TRBV7-2
CDR3 DNA: TGTGCCAGCAGCCGCCGGGAGTATAGTGAGCAGTTCTTC
CDR3 protein: CASSRREYSEQFF

D gene: TRBD2
J gene: TRBJ2-3
clone size: many
V gene: TRBV29-1
CDR3 DNA: TGCAGCGCTAGCGGGACCCAGGGGGATACGCAGTATTTT
CDR3 protein: CSASGTQGDTQYF

D gene: .
J gene: TRBJ2-1
clone size: many
V gene: TRBV3-1
CDR3 DNA: TGTGCCAGCAGCCAAGATCCCCTCCCTAGGGCCGAGCAGTTCTTC
CDR3 protein: CASSQDPLPRAEQFF

D gene: .
J gene: TRBJ1-2
clone size: .
V gene: TRBV5-1
CDR3 DNA: TGCGCCAGCAGCTTGGGTACACCTCCTATTAACTATGGCTACACCTTC
CDR3 protein: CASSLGTPPINYGYTF

D gene: .
J gene: TRBJ2-2
clone size: few
V gene: TRBV12-5
CDR3 DNA: TGTGCTAGTGGGTATGAGACAGCGAACACCGGGGAGCTGTTTTTT
CDR3 protein: CASGYETANTGELFF

D gene: TRBD1
J gene: TRBJ2-1
clone size: many
V gene: TRBV5-5
CDR3 DNA: TGTGCCAGCAGCTTGGCGGGGCAGGGGGTACAGTTCTTC
CDR3 protein: CASSLAGQGVQFF

D gene: .
J gene: TRBJ2-3
clone size: many
V gene: TRBV4-1
CDR3 DNA: TGCGCCAGCAGCCAAGCCGGGAGGGGGCTGAAAGATACGCAGTATTTT
CDR3 protein: CASSQAGRGLKDTQYF

D gene: .
J gene: TRBJ2-3
clone size: few
V gene: TRBV29-1
CDR3 DNA: TGCAGCGTTGCGGGGGGACAGCTACCAGATACGCAGTATTTT
CDR3 protein: CSVAGGQLPDTQYF

D gene: TRBD2
J gene: TRBJ2-1
clone size: .
V gene: TRBV7-6
CDR3 DNA: TGTGCCAGCAAACCGGGACTACTTCCGGATGAGCAGTTCTTC
CDR3 protein: CASKPGLLPDEQFF

D gene: .
J gene: TRBJ2-3
clone size: few
V gene: TRBV28
CDR3 DNA: TGTGCCAGCATCGAAAGTACCACAGATACGCAGTATTTT
CDR3 protein: CASIESTTDTQYF

D gene: TRBD2
J gene: TRBJ2-2
clone size: .
V gene: TRBV12-3/TRBV12-4
CDR3 DNA: TGTGCCAGCAGTTTATCAGGACTAGCGGGAAATAGGGACACCGGGGAGCTGTTTTTT
CDR3 protein: CASSLSGLAGNRDTGELFF

D gene: .
J gene: TRBJ2-3
clone size: .
V gene: TRBV5-1
CDR3 DNA: TGCGCCAGCAGCTTGGGTCTGCGGGCTAGCGCAAGCACAGATACGCAGTATTTT
CDR3 protein: CASSLGLRASASTDTQYF

D gene: .
J gene: TRBJ2-3
clone size: .
V gene: TRBV29-1
CDR3 DNA: TGCAGCGTTATCCCAGCCAGGGGCCTCACAGATACGCAGTATTTT
CDR3 protein: CSVIPARGLTDTQYF

D gene: TRBD2
J gene: TRBJ2-1
clone size: many
V gene: TRBV28
CDR3 DNA: TGTGCCAGCAGATGGACTAGCGGGAGCTATGAGCAGTTCTTC
CDR3 protein: CASRWTSGSYEQFF

D gene: .
J gene: TRBJ1-4
clone size: once
V gene: TRBV18
CDR3 DNA: TGTGCCAGCTCACCTCTGACAGAGAATGAAAAACTGTTTTTT
CDR3 protein: CASSPLTENEKLFF

D gene: .
J gene: TRBJ2-2
clone size: .
V gene: TRBV12-3/TRBV12-4
CDR3 DNA: TGTGCCAGCAGTTTAGTACAGCTGAACACCGGGGAGCTGTTTTTT
CDR3 protein: CASSLVQLNTGELFF

D gene: .
J gene: TRBJ2-1
clone size: many
V gene: TRBV4-1
CDR3 DNA: TGCGCCAGCAGCCAAGCTAGCGTTAATGAGCAGTTCTTC
CDR3 protein: CASSQASVNEQFF

D gene: .
J gene: TRBJ2-5
clone size: .
V gene: TRBV3-1
CDR3 DNA: TGTGCCAGCAGCCAAGAGGCGGTACAAGAGACCCAGTACTTC
CDR3 protein: CASSQEAVQETQYF

D gene: .
J gene: TRBJ2-1
clone size: few
V gene: TRBV27
CDR3 DNA: TGTGCCAGCAGTTTTAACAGGGATATATACAATGAGCAGTTCTTC
CDR3 protein: CASSFNRDIYNEQFF

D gene: .
J gene: TRBJ2-5
clone size: .
V gene: TRBV14
CDR3 DNA: TGTGCCAGCAGCCATCTGGGGGGCGGGAAAGCAAAAGAGACCCAGTACTTC
CDR3 protein: CASSHLGGGKAKETQYF

D gene: TRBD2
J gene: TRBJ2-3
clone size: .
V gene: TRBV20-1
CDR3 DNA: TGCAGTGGCCGAGGACTAGCGGGGTACACAGATACGCAGTATTTT
CDR3 protein: CSGRGLAGYTDTQYF

D gene: .
J gene: TRBJ2-7
clone size: .
V gene: TRBV4-1
CDR3 DNA: TGCGCCAGCAGCCCTGTTCTGGGGACCCCTGGCTACGAGCAGTACTTC
CDR3 protein: CASSPVLGTPGYEQYF

D gene: TRBD2
J gene: TRBJ2-1
clone size: .
V gene: TRBV6-5
CDR3 DNA: TGTGCCAGCAGTTACTCGGGGGTAGCGGGAGGGTTATACAATGAGCAGTTCTTC
CDR3 protein: CASSYSGVAGGLYNEQFF

D gene: .
J gene: TRBJ2-7
clone size: few
V gene: TRBV12-3/TRBV12-4
CDR3 DNA: TGTGCCAGCAGTTTAGGTGTACGGGAACAAGCCTACGAGCAGTACTTC
CDR3 protein: CASSLGVREQAYEQYF

D gene: .
J gene: TRBJ1-1
clone size: few
V gene: TRBV3-1
CDR3 DNA: TGTGCCAGCGCTGGGGGCCCGGGGAACACTGAAGCTTTCTTT
CDR3 protein: CASAGGPGNTEAFF

D gene: .
J gene: TRBJ2-1
clone size: many
V gene: TRBV29-1
CDR3 DNA: TGCAGCGTTGTAACAGGGTCCATTACCCACAATGAGCAGTTCTTC
CDR3 protein: CSVVTGSITHNEQFF

D gene: .
J gene: TRBJ2-6
clone size: .
V gene: TRBV4-2
CDR3 DNA: TGTGCCAGCAGCCAAGTTGGTATAATCGACTCTGGGGCCAACGTCCTGACTTTC
CDR3 protein: CASSQVGIIDSGANVLTF

D gene: TRBD2
J gene: TRBJ2-3
clone size: few
V gene: TRBV20-1
CDR3 DNA: TGCAGTGCTACCGGCGGGAGGGCCAGGGCTACGCAGTATTTT
CDR3 protein: CSATGGRARATQYF

D gene: .
J gene: TRBJ2-2
clone size: .
V gene: TRBV29-1
CDR3 DNA: TGCAGCGTTGGTGCCAGACAGAACACCGGGGAGCTGTTTTTT
CDR3 protein: CSVGARQNTGELFF

D gene: .
J gene: TRBJ2-1
clone size: few
V gene: TRBV27
CDR3 DNA: TGTGCCAGCGAGGAGCGGCCGAGCTCCTACAATGAGCAGTTCTTC
CDR3 protein: CASEERPSSYNEQFF

D gene: TRBD1
J gene: TRBJ2-2
clone size: many
V gene: TRBV28
CDR3 DNA: TGTGCCAGCAGTTTAGAGGTGACAGGGAATACCGGGGAGCTGTTTTTT
CDR3 protein: CASSLEVTGNTGELFF

D gene: .
J gene: TRBJ2-3
clone size: many
V gene: TRBV5-5
CDR3 DNA: TGTGCCAGCAGCTTTTCGTCCACGCAGTATTTT
CDR3 protein: CASSFSSTQYF

D gene: TRBD2
J gene: TRBJ2-3
clone size: .
V gene: TRBV20-1
CDR3 DNA: TGCAGTGCCACTCGGGGACTAGGCGCAGATACGCAGTATTTT
CDR3 protein: CSATRGLGADTQYF